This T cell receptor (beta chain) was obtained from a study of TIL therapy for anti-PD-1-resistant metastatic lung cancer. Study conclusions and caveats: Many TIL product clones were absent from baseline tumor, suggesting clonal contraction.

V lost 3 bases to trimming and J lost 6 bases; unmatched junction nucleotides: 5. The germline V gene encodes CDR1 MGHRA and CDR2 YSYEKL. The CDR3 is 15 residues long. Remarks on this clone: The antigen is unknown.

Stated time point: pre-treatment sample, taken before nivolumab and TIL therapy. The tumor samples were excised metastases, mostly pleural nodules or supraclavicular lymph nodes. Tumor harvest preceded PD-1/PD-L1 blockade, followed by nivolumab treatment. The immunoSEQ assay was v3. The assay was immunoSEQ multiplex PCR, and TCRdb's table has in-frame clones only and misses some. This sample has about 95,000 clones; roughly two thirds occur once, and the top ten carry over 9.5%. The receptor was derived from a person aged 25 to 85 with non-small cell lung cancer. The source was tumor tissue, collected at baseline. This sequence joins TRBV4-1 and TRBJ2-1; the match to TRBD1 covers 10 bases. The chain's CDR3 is CASSQPRTGGNEQFF. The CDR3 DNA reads TGCGCCAGCAGCCAGCCTCGGACAGGGGGCAATGAGCAGTTCTTC.